The clone carrying this T cell receptor beta chain was seen only a few times. Looked up from germline, CDR1 is SGHTA and CDR2 is FQGTGA. The ends lost 5 bases at V and 4 bases at J; junction bases unmatched: 9. The CDR3 has 15 amino acids. TCR beta CDR3 sequences were amplified from RNA transcripts. HTBI primers were used for first-round RT-PCR of the TCR CDR3. TCRdb used MiXCR to reprocess the multiplex PCR reads, holding one entry per CDR3 protein. The table includes 130,000 to 150,000 distinct CDR3 sequences, around 21% detected once. The entry originates in a study of T cells in Graves' hyperthyroidism and ophthalmopathy.

This clonotype was sampled from a woman between 45 and 60 years old with Graves' hyperthyroidism that later progressed to Graves' ophthalmopathy. The sequenced sample consisted of blood. V and J are TRBV7-3 and TRBJ2-5, with 8 bases lining up with TRBD2. CDR3: CASSDTGLAGETQYF. The CDR3 nucleotides are TGTGCCAGCAGCGATACGGGCCTAGCGGGAGAGACCCAGTACTTC.